These 25 T cell receptor beta chains share one sample of origin, sequenced in a study of shared clonotypes between healthy human individuals. This table comes from immunoSEQ multiplex PCR, and its TCRdb copy is limited to in-frame clones, with some not included. The table has around 690,000 clones, 90% seen once. Sequences were obtained from memory CD8+ T cells from PBMCs. Noted subset: CD45RO+ cells pooled with CCR7-negative TemRA cells. Receptor source: a man aged 18-30 years in good health. Some clones in this sample may be carry-over from other donors' samples.

The chain has TRBV4-1 and TRBJ2-7; 11 bases agree with TRBD1. CDR1 is MGHRA, CDR2 YSYEKL, per germline. V shed 1 base and J 6 bases; nucleotides not matched to a gene: 8. CDR3 length equals 16 residues. CDR3 bases: TGCGCCAGCAGCCAAGTCCCCGGACAGGGGGCTGGCGAGCAGTACTTC. It codes for CASSQVPGQGAGEQYF.

The chain recombines TRBV28 with TRBJ2-7; TRBD1 matches 9 bases. V trimming: 1 base; J trimming: 3 bases; junction bases outside the gene matches: 10. CDR1 is MDHEN, CDR2 SYDVKM, per germline. CDR3 length equals 17 residues. The CDR3 DNA reads TGTGCCAGCAGTTTATCGGCCCGGGACAGGGTATTCTACGAGCAGTACTTC. Amino acid sequence: CASSLSARDRVFYEQYF.

This chain links TRBV9 with TRBJ2-2; 8 bases agree with TRBD2. This CDR3 spans 15 amino acids. CDR1 and CDR2 from the germline V gene are SGDLS and YYNGEE. V dropped 3 bases and J dropped 4; count of bases not matched to a gene: 5. The CDR3 here is CASSASSGLTGELFF. CDR3 nucleotides: TGTGCCAGCAGCGCCTCTAGCGGGCTCACCGGGGAGCTGTTTTTT.

The chain carries TRBV9 and TRBJ2-2; either TRBD1 or TRBD2 may supply D (5 bases each). This CDR3 region has 15 residues. V lost 2 bases, J lost 2 bases, and 10 bases lay in between. Germline CDR1 reads SGDLS; CDR2 reads YYNGEE. The CDR3, as DNA: TGTGCCAGCAGCGTTGGGGGAGCCAACACCGGGGAGCTGTTTTTT. Protein: CASSVGGANTGELFF. Complete variable domain (other parts from reference TRBV9 and TRBJ2-2): DSGVTQTPKHLITATGQRVTLRCSPRSGDLSVYWYQQSLDQGLQFLIQYYNGEERAKGNILERFSAQQFPDLHSELNLSSLELGDSALYFCASSVGGANTGELFFGEGSRLTVL.

Concerning this clone itself: Being one base from a much bigger clone, this may be a read error. Other nucleotide sequences from this sample produce the same CDR3. The chain combines TRBV27 with TRBJ2-2; a weak D match, TRBD2 (5 bases). This CDR3 comprises 13 residues. The V gene lost 3 bases and the J gene lost 5 bases, with 7 bases spanning the gap. In germline, CDR1 is MNHEY, CDR2 SMNVEV (reference sequence). CDR3 sequence: CASSFRGTGELFF. CDR3 bases: TGTGCCAGCAGTTTCCGGGGAACCGGGGAGCTGTTTTTT.

The gene calls are TRBV28 and TRBJ2-7, with D perhaps TRBD2 (5 bases). V lost 2 bases and J 6 bases, leaving 8 bases between the germline ends. The germline gives CDR1 MDHEN, CDR2 SYDVKM. The CDR3 spans 12 residues. The CDR3 loop is CASSLRGPEQYF. The CDR3 coding sequence is TGTGCCAGCAGTTTACGGGGTCCCGAGCAGTACTTC.

The chain recombines TRBV2 with TRBJ2-7, with 9 positions matching TRBD2. J was trimmed by 2 bases and V by 4 bases; bases with no gene match: 3. The germline CDR1 and CDR2 sequences are SNHLY and FYNNEI. There are 14 residues in the CDR3. The chain's CDR3 is CASSGLADPYEQYF. CDR3 bases: TGTGCCAGCAGTGGACTAGCGGATCCCTACGAGCAGTACTTC. Together with reference TRBV2 and TRBJ2-7, the CDR3 gives the full variable domain: EPEVTQTPSHQVTQMGQEVILRCVPISNHLYFYWYRQILGQKVEFLVSFYNNEISEKSEIFDDQFSVERPDGSNFTLKIRSTKLEDSAMYFCASSGLADPYEQYFGPGTRLTVT.

This chain links TRBV4-2 with TRBJ2-5; 11 positions agree with TRBD2. CDR3 length: 15 residues. Germline V lookup: CDR1 LGHNA, CDR2 YNFKEQ. V was pared by 4 bases and J by 4 bases, with 5 bases of the junction left unmatched. The chain's CDR3 is CASSPLAGGPETQYF. The DNA for the CDR3 is TGTGCCAGCAGCCCGCTAGCGGGAGGCCCAGAGACCCAGTACTTC.

The chain recombines TRBV6-6 with TRBJ1-5; D possibly corresponds to TRBD1 (5 bases). V lost 6 bases and J 5 bases, leaving 14 bases between the germline ends. Germline V gives CDR1 MNHNY, CDR2 SVGAGI (reference sequence). The CDR3 is 14 residues long. The CDR3 loop is CASSRGRGDQPQHF. The CDR3 region has the DNA TGTGCCAGCAGCCGAGGTAGGGGTGATCAGCCCCAGCATTTT.

DNA of the CDR3: TGCGCCAGCGGGGGAGGCGGGAGGCCACTTGGAGCGGACACCGGGGAGCTGTTTTTT. This sequence encodes CASGGGGRPLGADTGELFF. The V and J genes are TRBV5-1 and TRBJ2-2; 8 bases align to TRBD2. J lost 3 bases, V lost 7 bases, and 20 bases had no gene match. Germline V gene data show CDR1 as SGHRS and CDR2 as YFSETQ. The CDR3 runs 19 residues.

The chain uses TRBV7-9 and TRBJ2-1, with D unclear. Germline CDR1 reads SEHNR; CDR2 reads FQNEAQ (reference sequence). With 5 bases removed from V and 13 bases from J, the gap between germline ends came to 18 bases. This CDR3 has 13 residues. The CDR3 spells CASSPTVHMGQFF. In nucleotides, the CDR3 is TGTGCCAGCAGCCCAACCGTTCACATGGGACAGTTCTTC.

The chain carries TRBV4-3 and TRBJ2-7; D is unclear. V was clipped by 0 bases and J by 5 bases, with 17 bases between them. The length of the CDR3 is 16 residues. In germline, CDR1 is LGHNA, CDR2 YSLEER. The DNA for the CDR3 is TGCGCCAGCAGCCAAGATCTTCGGGCACCACCCAACGAGCAGTACTTC. Translating gives CASSQDLRAPPNEQYF.

This clone appeared once. The chain combines TRBV5-6 with TRBJ2-7, with a weak D call TRBD2 (6 bases). The CDR3 extends over 15 amino acids. Germline V lookup: CDR1 SGHDT, CDR2 YYEEEE. Deletions cut 3 bases from V and 2 bases from J, with 15 bases between. The DNA for the CDR3 is TGTGCCAGCAGCTCACTTCGGGAGAGGCCCTACGAGCAGTACTTC. This codes for CASSSLRERPYEQYF.

The genes are TRBV7-9 and TRBJ1-2, with D hard to call. Germline V CDR1 and CDR2: SEHNR, FQNEAQ (reference sequence). V dropped 4 bases and J dropped 4 bases, with 13 bases sitting between them. There are 14 residues in the CDR3. The CDR3 spells CASSSVEQPYGYTF. CDR3 coding DNA: TGTGCCAGCAGCTCCGTCGAGCAGCCCTATGGCTACACCTTC.

The rearrangement links TRBV9 to TRBJ2-1; 10 positions match TRBD2. Germline CDR1 SGDLS, CDR2 YYNGEE. With V trimmed by 4 bases and J by 4 bases, 5 bases remained unmatched. This CDR3 has 15 residues. Written as DNA, the CDR3 is TGTGCCAGCAGCCTAGGACTAGCGGAGTACAATGAGCAGTTCTTC. As protein: CASSLGLAEYNEQFF. Full variable domain (outside the CDR3, taken from reference TRBV9 and TRBJ2-1): DSGVTQTPKHLITATGQRVTLRCSPRSGDLSVYWYQQSLDQGLQFLIQYYNGEERAKGNILERFSAQQFPDLHSELNLSSLELGDSALYFCASSLGLAEYNEQFFGPGTRLTVL.

This clone occurred once. The rearrangement uses TRBV27 and TRBJ2-5; a possible D gene is TRBD1 (5 bases). The CDR3 loop spans 16 amino acids. V lost 3 bases and J lost 3, with 17 bases in between. Germline V gene data show CDR1 as MNHEY and CDR2 as SMNVEV (reference sequence). The CDR3 protein is CASSFGPGSGKETQYF. For the CDR3, the DNA is TGTGCCAGCAGTTTTGGTCCAGGGTCAGGTAAAGAGACCCAGTACTTC.

V and J are TRBV20-1 and TRBJ2-7; no clear D gene. Germline values: CDR1 DFQATT, CDR2 SNEGSKA (reference sequence). There are 11 residues in the CDR3. Trimming removed 1 base at V and 4 bases at J, with 5 bases between. In DNA form, the CDR3 reads TGCAGTGCTAGAGGGGGATACGAGCAGTACTTC. Translated, it gives CSARGGYEQYF.

V and J are TRBV28 and TRBJ2-7; 9 bases map to TRBD2. The CDR3 totals 11 residues. Germline lookup yields CDR1 MDHEN and CDR2 SYDVKM. The V gene end was trimmed by 11 bases and the J gene end by 2 bases; junction bases not matched to a gene: 1. This CDR3 reads CAAGGPYEQYF. The DNA for the CDR3 is TGTGCCGCGGGGGGGCCCTACGAGCAGTACTTC. Supplemented by reference TRBV28 and TRBJ2-7, the full variable domain reads DVKVTQSSRYLVKRTGEKVFLECVQDMDHENMFWYRQDPGLGLRLIYFSYDVKMKEKGDIPEGYSVSREKKERFSLILESASTNQTSMYLCAAGGPYEQYFGPGTRLTVT.

This chain joins TRBV29-1 and TRBJ2-5, with D unclear. V lost 3 bases and J lost 4, with 15 bases in between. This CDR3 spans 14 amino acids. Germline CDR1 SQVTM, CDR2 ANQGSEA. In DNA form, the CDR3 reads TGCAGCGTTGATCCCGATCCAGCGCCAGAGACCCAGTACTTC. Translating gives CSVDPDPAPETQYF.

The CDR3 bases are TGTGCCAGCAGCTTAGTCGGCAGGGGTAATCAGCCCCAGCATTTT. It translates to CASSLVGRGNQPQHF. The chain has TRBV7-9 and TRBJ1-5; tentatively, D is TRBD1 (6 bases). Germline values: CDR1 SEHNR, CDR2 FQNEAQ (reference sequence). The CDR3 runs 15 residues. V gave up 1 base and J gave up 4 bases, with 11 bases separating them.

This chain uses TRBV19 with TRBJ1-2; D ambiguous. V was cut by 5 bases and J by 3 bases, with 4 bases left in between. This CDR3 is built from 11 residues. Germline V gives CDR1 LNHDA, CDR2 SQIVND (reference sequence). The CDR3, as DNA: TGTGCCAGTAGTGGAGACTATGGCTACACCTTC. Protein product: CASSGDYGYTF.

The CDR3 DNA follows: TGTGCCAGCAGCTTAATCAGGGGACAGGGGCGAAATACGCAGTATTTT. Its translation is CASSLIRGQGRNTQYF. The V call is TRBV7-3, the J call TRBJ2-3; 10 positions match TRBD1. The CDR3 length is 16 residues. V shed 1 base and J 7 bases; nucleotides not matched to a gene: 8. CDR1 and CDR2 from the germline V gene are SGHTA and FQGTGA.

The chain links TRBV9 to TRBJ2-1; either TRBD1 or TRBD2 may supply D (6 bases each). This CDR3 has 18 residues. CDR1 and CDR2 from the germline V gene are SGDLS and YYNGEE. V lost 4 bases and J 8 bases, leaving 28 bases between the germline ends. CDR3 nucleotide sequence: TGTGCCAGCAGCTTCTCCCTAGGGGGGCAGGGTGGGGTCTATGAGCAGTTCTTC. Amino acid sequence: CASSFSLGGQGGVYEQFF.

The chain combines TRBV5-5 with TRBJ1-2; D is unclear. Trimming took 4 bases from V and 0 from J, leaving 13 bases between them. This CDR3 is 15 amino acids long. Germline CDR1 and CDR2: SGHKS and YYEKEE (reference sequence). CDR3 coding DNA: TGTGCCAGCAGCCCCGACCCTGCCACTAACTATGGCTACACCTTC. It codes for CASSPDPATNYGYTF.

The chain couples TRBV13 to TRBJ2-5; 8 nucleotides align to TRBD2. The CDR3 extends over 15 amino acids. Germline V gene lookup returns CDR1 PRHDT and CDR2 FYEKMQ (reference sequence). Unmatched junction bases numbered 3, after V lost 2 bases and J lost 1 base. The CDR3 DNA sequence: TGTGCCAGCAGCTTAACCGGGAGGGCCCAAGAGACCCAGTACTTC. Amino acids: CASSLTGRAQETQYF.